These T cell receptor beta chains were read from a single sample in a study of T cell changes during pregnancy in multiple sclerosis. Generated by immunoSEQ multiplex PCR, the TCRdb table keeps only in-frame clones and is missing some. This table has approximately 60,000 clones, about 90% appearing once. Source: CD4+ T cells from peripheral blood mononuclear cells, taken in the second trimester of pregnancy. The receptor source for this set is a female donor with multiple sclerosis, enrolled in a pregnancy study. The CDR3 runs from the conserved cysteine through the conserved F or W.

cdr3_length v_call cdr3_aa
16 TRBV5-4 CASSLPGTVRGSPLHF
15 TRBV2 CASSTRQGSYNEQFF
17 TRBV4-2 CASSPRGEATGANVLTF
15 TRBV5-1 CASSGTSGKSNEQFF
15 TRBV19 CASSSPGQPNEKLFF
13 TRBV5-4 CASSPRQGRGYTF
16 TRBV11-2 CASSSPPDSVRGEQYF
14 TRBV25-1 CASIKRLGNQPQHF
12 TRBV28 CATRSVDQPQHF
14 TRBV9 CASSVGQPNTEAFF
15 TRBV2 CASSQTGPNTGELFF
12 TRBV21-1 CASSSSGQGSLF
17 TRBV5-6 CASSPWVPADSSYEQYF
13 TRBV30 CAWSGWLNQPQHF
15 TRBV30 CAWGGKSPRTDTQYF
19 TRBV27 CASSSRLRASFSRGYGYTF
14 TRBV28 CAASAGLGNSPLHF
14 TRBV28 CASRIQGAGTEAFF
10 TRBV20-1 CSVGRSEAFF
11 TRBV30 CAWGSALQQYF
14 TRBV7-9 CASSFNVGSYEQYF
12 TRBV2 CASNGGGYEQYF
14 TRBV27 CASSLVGGVDTQYF
16 TRBV10-3 CAISAERLSGANVLTF
16 TRBV7-2 CASSLGPGRPGNTIYF
15 TRBV9 CASSVVGDFGTPLHF
14 TRBV18 CASSLDSPREGYTF
15 TRBV5-8 CASSFDGTGAQPQHF
14 TRBV5-5 CASSKQGGYAEAFF
13 TRBV10-3 CAISESGNTEAFF
18 TRBV18 CASSLRTHSQGKAGGYTF
17 TRBV5-8 CASSFWAGGSSTDTQYF
14 TRBV27 CASSYQGGNTEAFF
14 TRBV10-3 CAGSGGAYYNEQFF
15 TRBV28 CASSFRGGILHTQYF
16 TRBV2 CASSVKTGSSGNTIYF
11 TRBV14 CASSQNREQYF
16 TRBV5-1 CASSWVGTSWNNEQFF
15 TRBV27 CASSSIRGPSYGYTF
14 TRBV6-1 CASSTRGSSYEQYF
13 TRBV19 CASSGAGAYEQYF
18 TRBV7-8 CASSAGASGRRGTDTQYF
16 TRBV5-1 CASSSVTSGSTDTQYF
16 TRBV27 CASSSFYPSGANVLTF
15 TRBV6-5 CASRKDRAGANVLTF
16 TRBV19 CASIKRAGDSYTEAFF
15 TRBV10-3 CAISPSGRAPETQYF